Each of the 19 T cell receptor beta chains below was sequenced from the same sample in a study of Graves' ophthalmopathy and Graves' hyperthyroidism. Amplification of TCR beta CDR3 regions used RNA transcripts. An opening RT-PCR round employed HTBI primers and preceded a second-round multiplex PCR. One entry per CDR3 protein, called by TCRdb with MiXCR from the multiplex PCR reads. The data show over a million distinct CDR3 sequences, about two fifths seen once. Sequencing was performed on peripheral blood or thyroid tissue (not recorded which). The source is an adult man with Graves' hyperthyroidism.

The rearrangement joins TRBV7-2 to TRBJ2-7; weak D call: TRBD1 (8 bases). Per germline, CDR1 SGHTA and CDR2 FQGNSA. V lost 1 base and J 6 bases, leaving 22 bases between the germline ends. The CDR3 loop spans 17 amino acids. The CDR3 spells CASSLVGGQGGDREQYF. DNA for the CDR3: TGTGCCAGCAGCTTAGTGGGAGGACAGGGAGGGGATCGCGAGCAGTACTTC.

This clonotype came up a few times. The rearrangement uses TRBV7-4 and TRBJ2-5, with TRBD2 as a possible D gene (6 bases). The V end was cut by 4 bases, the J end by 5 bases, with 26 bases between. The CDR3 has 18 residues. CDR1 and CDR2 (germline): SGHVT, SQSDAQ. CDR3 loop: CASSSDVSGRPPAETQYF. The CDR3 bases are TGTGCCAGCAGCTCCGACGTGAGCGGGCGACCCCCAGCGGAGACCCAGTACTTC. The variable domain in full, with the rest retrieved from reference TRBV7-4 and TRBJ2-5, is GAGVSQSPRYKVAKRGRDVALRCDSISGHVTLYWYRQTLGQGSEVLTYSQSDAQRDKSGRPSGRFSAERPERSVSTLKIQRTEQGDSAVYLCASSSDVSGRPPAETQYFGPGTRLLVL.

There are many counts of this clonotype. This chain links TRBV10-3 with TRBJ2-2; either TRBD1 or TRBD2 may fit D (5 bases each). Germline V gene lookup returns CDR1 ENHRY and CDR2 SYGVKD. V was shortened by 3 bases and J by 1 base, with 9 bases between the two germline ends. The CDR3 sequence is 15 residues long. The CDR3 spells CAISDWDENTGELFF. The DNA for the CDR3 is TGTGCCATCAGTGACTGGGACGAGAACACCGGGGAGCTGTTTTTT.

V is TRBV2 and J is TRBJ2-7; D call uncertain. The J call may be in error: the DNA end matches TRBJ2-1 better. From germline, CDR1 is SNHLY and CDR2 FYNNEI. The CDR3 is made up of 11 amino acids. Written as DNA, the CDR3 is TGTGCCAGCAGTAAAGGGTATGAGCAGTTCTTC. The encoded protein is CASSKGYEQFF.

With respect to this clonotype: Being one base from a much bigger clone, this may be a read error. The chain employs TRBV20-1 and TRBJ2-7; D uncertain. The germline V gene has CDR1 DFQATT and CDR2 SNEGSKA (reference sequence). The CDR3 covers 10 residues. V shed 5 bases and J shed 3 bases, with 5 bases lying between them. CDR3 DNA: TGCAGTGCTCGTCTCTACGAGCAGTACTTC. Encoded protein: CSARLYEQYF.

The rearrangement uses TRBV7-2 and TRBJ2-7; 7 bases agree with TRBD1. Germline-derived CDR1 and CDR2 are SGHTA and FQGNSA. There are 13 residues in the CDR3. The ends lost 3 bases at V and 7 bases at J; junction bases unmatched: 6. The CDR3, as DNA: TGTGCCAGCAGCTTTGGACAGGCGCAAGAGCAGTACTTC. Translating gives CASSFGQAQEQYF.

This chain uses TRBV2 with TRBJ2-3; 9 bases agree with TRBD1. The CDR3 consists of 13 residues. The J segment lost 6 bases and the V segment lost 6 bases, leaving 4 bases of the junction unmatched. Per the germline V gene, CDR1 is SNHLY and CDR2 is FYNNEI. In nucleotides, the CDR3 is TGTGCCAGCAGGGGACAGGGCTCGGATACGCAGTATTTT. Translating gives CASRGQGSDTQYF.

This sequence joins TRBV6-1 and TRBJ1-3; D is perhaps TRBD1 (6 bases). Looked up from germline, CDR1 is MNHNS and CDR2 is SASEGT. CDR3 length: 16 amino acids. Deletions cut 1 base from V and 3 bases from J, with 13 bases between. CDR3 nucleotides: TGTGCCAGCAGTGAAGGGACAGCTGGTGATGGAAACACCATATATTTT. Its protein is CASSEGTAGDGNTIYF.

On this clonotype: A read error is possible here, since a much larger clone lies one base away. The V call is TRBV20-1, the J call TRBJ1-5; D gene unclear. Germline V gene lookup returns CDR1 DFQATT and CDR2 SNEGSKA (reference sequence). The CDR3 spans 16 residues. The CDR3 is CSVRDPGDSSNQPQHF. The DNA of the CDR3 is TGCAGTGTTAGAGATCCGGGAGACTCTAGCAATCAGCCCCAGCATTTT.

This clonotype was picked up a small number of times. The gene calls are TRBV30 and TRBJ1-6; D might be TRBD1 (5 bases). This CDR3 has 13 amino acids. Looked up from germline, CDR1 is GTSNPN and CDR2 is SVGIG (reference sequence). CDR3 sequence: CARQAGHGSPLHF. Written as DNA, the CDR3 is TGTGCTCGCCAGGCAGGGCATGGGTCACCCCTCCACTTT.

This clonotype occurred many times. The chain couples TRBV7-9 to TRBJ2-7, with D unclear. This CDR3 region has 14 residues. The germline V gene has CDR1 SEHNR and CDR2 FQNEAQ (reference sequence). Trimming cost V 0 bases and J 2 bases, with 8 bases left between them. CDR3 nucleotides: TGTGCCAGCAGCTTAGCGGCGGTTGCCTACGAGCAGTACTTC. This gives the protein CASSLAAVAYEQYF.

V is TRBV7-9 and J is TRBJ1-4; 9 nucleotides align to TRBD1. Trimming removed 4 bases from V and 8 bases from J; junction bases left unmatched: 8. CDR1 SEHNR and CDR2 FQNEAQ come from the germline V gene (reference sequence). This CDR3 comprises 15 residues. The CDR3 spells CASSSSDRGGEKLFF. The CDR3 bases are TGTGCCAGCAGCTCCTCGGACAGGGGAGGGGAAAAACTGTTTTTT. The entire variable domain, with the rest obtained from reference TRBV7-9 and TRBJ1-4, is as follows: DTGVSQNPRHKITKRGQNVTFRCDPISEHNRLYWYRQTLGQGPEFLTYFQNEAQLEKSRLLSDRFSAERPKGSFSTLEIQRTEQGDSAMYLCASSSSDRGGEKLFFGSGTQLSVL.

Many counts were recorded for this clonotype. The chain couples TRBV2 to TRBJ2-5, with D maybe TRBD1 (6 bases). The germline V gene encodes CDR1 SNHLY and CDR2 FYNNEI. The V end lost 8 bases, the J end lost 5 bases, and 12 bases lay between the germline ends. The CDR3 sequence is 12 residues long. CDR3 coding DNA: TGTGCCAGCCAAACAGGGTGGGAGACCCAGTACTTC. Residues: CASQTGWETQYF.

J is TRBJ2-6 and V is TRBV10-3, with D perhaps matching TRBD1 (5 bases). CDR1 is ENHRY, CDR2 SYGVKD, per germline. CDR3 size: 16 residues. The germline V and J ends were trimmed by 7 bases and 0 bases, with 13 bases remaining between them. CDR3 nucleotides: TGTGCCATCACCGAGGACATGGCCTCTGGGGCCAACGTCCTGACTTTC. Translation: CAITEDMASGANVLTF.

Ten or more counts support this clonotype. The chain combines TRBV9 with TRBJ1-1, with 10 positions matching TRBD1. This CDR3 has 15 residues. J lost 6 bases, V lost 4 bases, and 9 bases had no gene match. Germline CDR1 and CDR2: SGDLS and YYNGEE. Written as DNA, the CDR3 is TGTGCCAGCAGCACCGGGACAGGGGAGGGCTCTGAAGCTTTCTTT. Residues: CASSTGTGEGSEAFF. Full variable domain (outside the CDR3, taken from reference TRBV9 and TRBJ1-1): DSGVTQTPKHLITATGQRVTLRCSPRSGDLSVYWYQQSLDQGLQFLIQYYNGEERAKGNILERFSAQQFPDLHSELNLSSLELGDSALYFCASSTGTGEGSEAFFGQGTRLTVV.

The chain combines TRBV2 with TRBJ1-4, with a possible D match to TRBD1 (6 bases). Germline-derived CDR1 and CDR2 are SNHLY and FYNNEI. The CDR3 runs 15 residues. V shed 7 bases and J shed 8 bases, with 20 bases lying between them. The CDR3: CASNRGRGSWEKLFF. CDR3 coding DNA: TGTGCCAGCAACCGGGGCAGGGGTTCGTGGGAAAAACTGTTTTTT. The full variable domain, its missing parts supplied by reference TRBV2 and TRBJ1-4, is EPEVTQTPSHQVTQMGQEVILRCVPISNHLYFYWYRQILGQKVEFLVSFYNNEISEKSEIFDDQFSVERPDGSNFTLKIRSTKLEDSAMYFCASNRGRGSWEKLFFGSGTQLSVL.

This clonotype was seen only a few times. The chain is built from TRBV7-8 and TRBJ2-2; 11 nucleotides match TRBD2. V shed 1 base, J shed 4 bases, and the junction held 5 bases outside the gene matches. The CDR3 consists of 17 residues. Germline CDR1 and CDR2: SGHVS and FQNEAQ. The CDR3 DNA reads as TGTGCCAGCAGCTTAGTGGTAGCGGGGGGGCGCACCGGGGAGCTGTTTTTT. This codes for CASSLVVAGGRTGELFF.

The rearrangement joins TRBV6-2 or TRBV6-3 to TRBJ2-5, with 7 bases aligning to TRBD2. CDR1 MNHEY and CDR2 SVGEGT come from the germline V gene. This CDR3 spans 13 amino acids. V shed 11 bases, J shed 2 bases, and the junction held 8 bases outside the gene matches. This chain's CDR3 is CAARDYTQETQYF. CDR3 coding DNA: TGTGCCGCCCGGGACTACACGCAAGAGACCCAGTACTTC.

The rearrangement uses TRBV29-1 and TRBJ2-7; possible D gene TRBD1, 6 bases. The V end lost 7 bases, the J end lost 0 bases, and 19 bases lay between the germline ends. CDR3 length equals 15 residues. The germline V gene encodes CDR1 SQVTM and CDR2 ANQGSEA. The CDR3 sequence is CSASSEGGVSYEQYF. In nucleotides, the CDR3 is TGCAGCGCCAGCAGTGAAGGGGGAGTCTCCTACGAGCAGTACTTC.